This is a list of T cell receptor beta chains from one sample in a study of human T cells and chemical hapten exposure. One entry per CDR3 protein, called by TCRdb with MiXCR from the RACE reads. The data show about 77,000 distinct CDR3 sequences, with around 9.3% seen just once and roughly 1.6% held by the top ten. The specimen was whole blood. Receptor source: a female donor in good health. Some clones in this sample may be carry-over from other donors' samples. Each CDR3 is given with its conserved first and last residue. D genes are given only for firm matches. Size is omitted from some rows. Given values are once, few, many or a class for expanded clones.

CDR3 length	J gene	clone size	V gene	D gene	CDR3 protein	CDR3 DNA
16	TRBJ1-4	-	TRBV5-4	-	CASSSSIGLGDEKLFF	TGTGCCAGCAGCTCCAGCATCGGGCTGGGGGATGAAAAACTGTTTTTT
16	TRBJ2-3	few	TRBV7-2	-	CASSLVAGASTDTQYF	TGTGCCAGCAGCTTAGTTGCCGGGGCGAGCACAGATACGCAGTATTTT
13	TRBJ2-1	many	TRBV3-1	-	CASSHEGYNEQFF	TGTGCCAGCAGCCATGAAGGTTACAATGAGCAGTTCTTC
15	TRBJ2-5	-	TRBV7-2	-	CASSLESRARETQYF	TGTGCCAGCAGCTTAGAGAGTAGAGCTCGAGAGACCCAGTACTTC
15	TRBJ2-3	many	TRBV6-4	-	CASSDSGAPGDTQYF	TGTGCCAGCAGTGACTCGGGCGCCCCTGGGGATACGCAGTATTTT
12	TRBJ2-5	-	TRBV12-3/TRBV12-4	TRBD2	CASRVGGGTQYF	TGTGCCAGCAGAGTAGGCGGGGGGACCCAGTACTTC
16	TRBJ2-3	many	TRBV28	-	CASSPLFERSTDTQYF	TGTGCCAGCAGTCCCCTGTTCGAGCGAAGCACAGATACGCAGTATTTT
16	TRBJ1-1	many	TRBV28	-	CASSSSFGPSNTEAFF	TGTGCCAGCAGCTCCTCTTTTGGGCCCTCGAACACTGAAGCTTTCTTT
16	TRBJ2-3	many	TRBV24-1	-	CATSVHRDPHTDTQYF	TGTGCCACCAGTGTCCACCGGGACCCCCACACAGATACGCAGTATTTT
13	TRBJ2-3	-	TRBV2	TRBD2	CASDTSGTDTQYF	TGTGCCAGCGATACTAGCGGGACAGATACGCAGTATTTT
13	TRBJ1-1	few	TRBV30	-	CAWSVQGNTEAFF	TGTGCCTGGAGTGTACAGGGGAACACTGAAGCTTTCTTT
17	TRBJ1-5	-	TRBV7-2	-	CASSLSSTGLPDQPQHF	TGTGCCAGCAGCTTAAGTTCCACAGGCCTCCCTGATCAGCCCCAGCATTTT
17	TRBJ2-6	many	TRBV5-1	-	CASSPLGVDSGANVLTF	TGCGCCAGCAGCCCCCTAGGGGTAGACTCTGGGGCCAACGTCCTGACTTTC
14	TRBJ2-3	-	TRBV4-2	-	CASSQEWDADTQYF	TGTGCCAGCAGCCAAGAATGGGACGCAGATACGCAGTATTTT
14	TRBJ2-3	-	TRBV18	-	CASSPPTDTDTQYF	TGTGCCAGCTCACCACCGACAGACACAGATACGCAGTATTTT